The 7 T cell receptor beta chains below were found in one sample sequenced in a study of control samples from healthy donors and cancer patients. Only in-frame clones appear in the TCRdb table, and some are missing; sequencing was by immunoSEQ multiplex PCR. Of 60,000 to 85,000 clones in the sample, 85% to 95% were seen once. Sequencing was performed on blood. These receptors originate from a woman aged 60-70 years in good health.

The CDR3 loop reads CASSQDGEAQPQHF. The DNA of the CDR3 is TGCGCCAGCAGCCAAGATGGGGAGGCCCAGCCCCAGCATTTT. The genes are TRBV4-1 and TRBJ1-5, with no clear D. The germline CDR1 and CDR2 sequences are MGHRA and YSYEKL. V lost 0 bases and J 7 bases, leaving 10 bases between the germline ends. The CDR3 spans 14 residues.

This chain uses TRBV10-3 with TRBJ1-6, with a possible D match to TRBD1 (6 bases). CDR3 length: 14 residues. Per the germline V gene, CDR1 is ENHRY and CDR2 is SYGVKD. V lost 6 bases to trimming and J lost 5 bases, with 11 bases between them. The CDR3 protein is CAIRATGDNSPLHF. DNA of the CDR3: TGTGCCATCAGGGCGACAGGTGATAATTCACCCCTCCACTTT.

The CDR3 here is CASRRDRVAYEQYF. The CDR3 bases are TGTGCCAGCCGCCGGGACAGGGTAGCCTACGAGCAGTACTTC. V usage is TRBV6-5 and J usage is TRBJ2-7; TRBD1 aligns across 9 bases. Germline trimming cut 8 bases from V and 2 bases from J; bases unmatched to any gene: 7. Germline assignment: CDR1 MNHEY and CDR2 SVGAGI. The CDR3 is 14 amino acids.

This rearrangement joins TRBV18 to TRBJ2-4, with a tentative D call TRBD1 (6 bases). With 6 bases removed from V and 8 bases from J, the gap between germline ends came to 17 bases. This CDR3 spans 14 amino acids. CDR1 and CDR2 (germline): KGHSH, LQKENI. This CDR3 is CASSDGQPGDIQYF. In nucleotides, the CDR3 is TGTGCCAGCTCGGACGGACAGCCTGGAGACATTCAGTACTTC.

This clone has just one count. The chain recombines TRBV28 with TRBJ1-5, with a weak D call TRBD1 (6 bases). The V gene lost 3 bases and the J gene lost 5 bases, with 14 bases spanning the gap. This CDR3 is 15 amino acids long. Germline loops: CDR1 MDHEN, CDR2 SYDVKM. The CDR3 reads CASSLIVGGHQPQHF. The DNA of the CDR3 is TGTGCCAGCAGTTTGATCGTAGGGGGGCATCAGCCCCAGCATTTT.

This chain uses TRBV20-1 with TRBJ2-3, with no clear D. CDR1 and CDR2 from the germline V gene are DFQATT and SNEGSKA (reference sequence). The V end was cut by 3 bases, the J end by 7 bases, with 8 bases between. The CDR3 has 11 residues. Here the CDR3 reads CSASSGNTQYF. The CDR3 coding sequence is TGCAGTGCTAGCAGTGGGAATACGCAGTATTTT.

The rearrangement joins TRBV6-6 to TRBJ1-2; D remains ambiguous. The CDR3 covers 12 residues. The V gene lost 2 bases and the J gene lost 5 bases, with 6 bases spanning the gap. CDR1 and CDR2 from the germline V gene are MNHNY and SVGAGI (reference sequence). DNA of the CDR3: TGTGCCAGCAGTTACACCTATTATGGCTACACCTTC. Translating gives CASSYTYYGYTF.